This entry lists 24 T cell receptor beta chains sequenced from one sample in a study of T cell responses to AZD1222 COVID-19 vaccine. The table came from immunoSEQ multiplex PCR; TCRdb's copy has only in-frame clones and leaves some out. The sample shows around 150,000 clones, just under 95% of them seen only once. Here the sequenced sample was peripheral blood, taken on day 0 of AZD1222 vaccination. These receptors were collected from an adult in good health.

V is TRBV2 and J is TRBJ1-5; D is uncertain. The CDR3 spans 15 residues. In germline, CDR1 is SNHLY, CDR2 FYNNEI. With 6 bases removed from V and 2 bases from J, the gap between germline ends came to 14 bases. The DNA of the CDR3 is TGTGCCAGCAGCCGCGAGGGTTTAGGCAATCAGCCCCAGCATTTT. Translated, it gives CASSREGLGNQPQHF.

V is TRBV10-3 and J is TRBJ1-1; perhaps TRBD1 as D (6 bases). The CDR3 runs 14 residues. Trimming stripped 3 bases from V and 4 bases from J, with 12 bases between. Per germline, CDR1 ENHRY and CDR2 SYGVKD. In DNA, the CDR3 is TGTGCCATCAGTGAATCTAACAGGGCCACTGAAGCTTTCTTT. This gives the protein CAISESNRATEAFF.

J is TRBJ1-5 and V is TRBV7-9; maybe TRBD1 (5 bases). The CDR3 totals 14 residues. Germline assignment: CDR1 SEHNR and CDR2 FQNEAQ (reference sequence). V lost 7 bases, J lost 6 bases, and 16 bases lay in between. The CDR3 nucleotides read TGTGCCAGCACCGCGGGGGGAATGGGTCAGCCCCAGCATTTT. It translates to CASTAGGMGQPQHF. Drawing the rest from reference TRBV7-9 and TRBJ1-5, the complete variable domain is DTGVSQNPRHKITKRGQNVTFRCDPISEHNRLYWYRQTLGQGPEFLTYFQNEAQLEKSRLLSDRFSAERPKGSFSTLEIQRTEQGDSAMYLCASTAGGMGQPQHFGDGTRLSIL.

CDR3 region: CASSSDRTYNEQFF. Here the CDR3 DNA reads TGTGCCAGCAGCTCGGACAGGACCTACAATGAGCAGTTCTTC. The rearrangement links TRBV7-8 to TRBJ2-1; 7 bases align to TRBD1. V lost 4 bases to trimming and J lost 2 bases; unmatched junction nucleotides: 2. This CDR3 is built from 14 residues. CDR1 is SGHVS, CDR2 FQNEAQ, per germline.

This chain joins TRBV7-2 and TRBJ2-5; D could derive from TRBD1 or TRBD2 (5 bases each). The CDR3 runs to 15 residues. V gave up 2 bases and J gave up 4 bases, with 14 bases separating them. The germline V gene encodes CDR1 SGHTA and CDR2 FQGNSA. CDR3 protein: CASSLLYPGGETQYF. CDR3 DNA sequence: TGTGCCAGCAGCTTATTGTACCCTGGGGGAGAGACCCAGTACTTC.

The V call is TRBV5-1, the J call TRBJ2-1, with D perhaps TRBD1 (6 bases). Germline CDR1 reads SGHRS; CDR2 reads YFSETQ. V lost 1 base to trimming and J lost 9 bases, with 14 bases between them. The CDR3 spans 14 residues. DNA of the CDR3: TGCGCCAGCAGCTTGTCGCCCAGGGGCTCTGAGCAGTTCTTC. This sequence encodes CASSLSPRGSEQFF. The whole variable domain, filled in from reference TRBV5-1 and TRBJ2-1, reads KAGVTQTPRYLIKTRGQQVTLSCSPISGHRSVSWYQQTPGQGLQFLFEYFSETQRNKGNFPGRFSGRQFSNSRSEMNVSTLELGDSALYLCASSLSPRGSEQFFGPGTRLTVL.

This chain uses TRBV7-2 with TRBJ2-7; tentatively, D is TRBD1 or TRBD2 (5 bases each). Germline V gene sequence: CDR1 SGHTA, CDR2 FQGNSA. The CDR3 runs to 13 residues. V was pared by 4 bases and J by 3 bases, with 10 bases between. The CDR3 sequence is CASSYGAVYEQYF. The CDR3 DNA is TGTGCCAGCAGCTACGGGGCGGTCTACGAGCAGTACTTC. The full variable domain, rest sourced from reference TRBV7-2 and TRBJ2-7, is GAGVSQSPSNKVTEKGKDVELRCDPISGHTALYWYRQSLGQGLEFLIYFQGNSAPDKSGLPSDRFSAERTGGSVSTLTIQRTQQEDSAVYLCASSYGAVYEQYFGPGTRLTVT.

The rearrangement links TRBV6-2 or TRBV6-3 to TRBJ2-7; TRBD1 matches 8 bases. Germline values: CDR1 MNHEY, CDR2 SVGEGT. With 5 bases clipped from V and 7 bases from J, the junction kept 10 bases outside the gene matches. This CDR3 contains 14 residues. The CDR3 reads CASSNTGTGEEQYF. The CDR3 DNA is TGTGCCAGCAGTAACACTGGGACAGGAGAAGAGCAGTACTTC.

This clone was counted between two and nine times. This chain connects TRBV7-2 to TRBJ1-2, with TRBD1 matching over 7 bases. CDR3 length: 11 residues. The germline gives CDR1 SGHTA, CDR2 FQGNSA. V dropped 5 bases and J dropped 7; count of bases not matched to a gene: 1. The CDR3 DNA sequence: TGTGCCAGCAGCAGACAGGGTGGCTACACCTTC. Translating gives CASSRQGGYTF.

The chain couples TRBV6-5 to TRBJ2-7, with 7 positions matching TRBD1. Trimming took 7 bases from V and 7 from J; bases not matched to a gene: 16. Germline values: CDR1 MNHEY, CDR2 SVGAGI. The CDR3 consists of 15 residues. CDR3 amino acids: CASIRRGGGVEEQYF. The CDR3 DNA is TGTGCCAGCATTCGTAGAGGGGGCGGTGTAGAGGAGCAGTACTTC.

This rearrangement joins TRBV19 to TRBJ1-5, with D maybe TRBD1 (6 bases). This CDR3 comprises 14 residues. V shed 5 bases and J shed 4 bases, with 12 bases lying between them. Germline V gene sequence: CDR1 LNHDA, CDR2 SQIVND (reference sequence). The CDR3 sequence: CASSAGQKNQPQHF. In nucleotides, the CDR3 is TGTGCCAGTAGTGCCGGACAGAAAAATCAGCCCCAGCATTTT.

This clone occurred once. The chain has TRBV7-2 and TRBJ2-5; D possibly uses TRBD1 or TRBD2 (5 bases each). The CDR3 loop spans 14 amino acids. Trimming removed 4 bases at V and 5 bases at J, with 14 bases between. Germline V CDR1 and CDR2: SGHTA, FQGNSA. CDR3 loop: CASSSTTRGETQYF. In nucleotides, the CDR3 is TGTGCCAGCAGCTCCACCACTAGGGGTGAGACCCAGTACTTC.

CDR3: CASSPRGVGLANVEQFF. The CDR3 coding sequence is TGTGCCAGCAGCCCAAGAGGTGTAGGACTAGCCAATGTTGAGCAGTTCTTC. V is TRBV4-2 and J is TRBJ2-1; 8 bases align to TRBD2. V was pared by 4 bases and J by 9 bases, with 17 bases of the junction left unmatched. Germline V CDR1 and CDR2: LGHNA, YNFKEQ. This CDR3 has 17 residues.

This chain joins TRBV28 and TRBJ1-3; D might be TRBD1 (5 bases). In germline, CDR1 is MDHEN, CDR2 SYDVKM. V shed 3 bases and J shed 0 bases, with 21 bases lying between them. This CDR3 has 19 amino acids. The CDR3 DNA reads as TGTGCCAGCAGTTTTCGGGCTCTGAGAGTTGACAGCTCTGGAAACACCATATATTTT. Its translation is CASSFRALRVDSSGNTIYF.

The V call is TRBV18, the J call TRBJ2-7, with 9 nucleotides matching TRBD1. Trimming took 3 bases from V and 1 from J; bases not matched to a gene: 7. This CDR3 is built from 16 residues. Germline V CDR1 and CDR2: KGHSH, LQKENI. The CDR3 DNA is TGTGCCAGCTCACCTTGGACAGGGGCGGGTTCCTACGAGCAGTACTTC. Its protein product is CASSPWTGAGSYEQYF. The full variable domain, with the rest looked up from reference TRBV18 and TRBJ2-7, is NAGVMQNPRHLVRRRGQEARLRCSPMKGHSHVYWYRQLPEEGLKFMVYLQKENIIDESGMPKERFSAEFPKEGPSILRIQQVVRGDSAAYFCASSPWTGAGSYEQYFGPGTRLTVT.

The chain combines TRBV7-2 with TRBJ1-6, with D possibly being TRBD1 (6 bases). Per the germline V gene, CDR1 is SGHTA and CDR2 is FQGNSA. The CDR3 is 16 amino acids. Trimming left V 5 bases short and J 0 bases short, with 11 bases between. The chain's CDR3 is CASSRGDNSYNSPLHF. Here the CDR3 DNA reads TGTGCCAGCAGCAGGGGGGACAACTCCTATAATTCACCCCTCCACTTT.

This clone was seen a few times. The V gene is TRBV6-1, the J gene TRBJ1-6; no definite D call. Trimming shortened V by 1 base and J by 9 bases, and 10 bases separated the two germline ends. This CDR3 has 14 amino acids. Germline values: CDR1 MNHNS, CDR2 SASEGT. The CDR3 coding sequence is TGTGCCAGCAGTGAAGGCCTAGGTGGTTCACCCCTCCACTTT. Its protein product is CASSEGLGGSPLHF.

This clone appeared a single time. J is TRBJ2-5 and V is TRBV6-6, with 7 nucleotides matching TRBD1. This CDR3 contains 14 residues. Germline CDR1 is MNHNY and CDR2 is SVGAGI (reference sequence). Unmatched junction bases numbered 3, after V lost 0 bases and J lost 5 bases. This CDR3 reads CASSYSAGGETQYF. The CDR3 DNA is TGTGCCAGCAGTTACTCGGCAGGGGGTGAGACCCAGTACTTC.

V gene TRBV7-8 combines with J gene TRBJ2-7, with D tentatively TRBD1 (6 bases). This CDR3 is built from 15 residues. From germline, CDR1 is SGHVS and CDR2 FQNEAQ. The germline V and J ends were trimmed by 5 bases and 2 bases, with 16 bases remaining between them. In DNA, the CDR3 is TGTGCCAGCAGCCCCAGGCAGGGGCGAACCTACGAGCAGTACTTC. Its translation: CASSPRQGRTYEQYF. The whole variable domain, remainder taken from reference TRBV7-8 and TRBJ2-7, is GAGVSQSPRYKVAKRGQDVALRCDPISGHVSLFWYQQALGQGPEFLTYFQNEAQLDKSGLPSDRFFAERPEGSVSTLKIQRTQQEDSAVYLCASSPRQGRTYEQYFGPGTRLTVT.

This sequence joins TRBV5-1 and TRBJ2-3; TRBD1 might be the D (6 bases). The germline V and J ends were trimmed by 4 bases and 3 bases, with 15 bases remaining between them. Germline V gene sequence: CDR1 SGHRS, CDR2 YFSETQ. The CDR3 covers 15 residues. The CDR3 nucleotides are TGCGCCAGCAGCATACAGGGTTTTGGGACAGATACGCAGTATTTT. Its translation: CASSIQGFGTDTQYF. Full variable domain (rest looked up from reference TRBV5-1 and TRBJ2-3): KAGVTQTPRYLIKTRGQQVTLSCSPISGHRSVSWYQQTPGQGLQFLFEYFSETQRNKGNFPGRFSGRQFSNSRSEMNVSTLELGDSALYLCASSIQGFGTDTQYFGPGTRLTVL.

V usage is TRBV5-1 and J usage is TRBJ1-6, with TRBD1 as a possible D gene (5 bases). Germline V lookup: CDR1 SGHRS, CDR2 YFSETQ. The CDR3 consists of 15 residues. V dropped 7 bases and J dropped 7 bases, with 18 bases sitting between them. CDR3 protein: CASAVEGTYNSPLHF. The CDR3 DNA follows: TGCGCCAGCGCCGTAGAGGGGACGTACAATTCACCCCTCCACTTT.

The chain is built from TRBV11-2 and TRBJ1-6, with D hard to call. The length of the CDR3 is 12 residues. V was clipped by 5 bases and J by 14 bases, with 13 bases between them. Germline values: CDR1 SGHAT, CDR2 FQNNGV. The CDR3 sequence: CASSPSRLALHF. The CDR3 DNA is TGTGCCAGCAGCCCGTCCCGACTAGCCCTCCACTTT.

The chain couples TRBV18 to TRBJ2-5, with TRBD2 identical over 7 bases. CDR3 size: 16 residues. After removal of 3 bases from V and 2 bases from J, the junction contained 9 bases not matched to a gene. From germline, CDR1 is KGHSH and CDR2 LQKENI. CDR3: CASSPLQRGSQETQYF. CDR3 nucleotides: TGTGCCAGCTCACCGCTCCAGCGGGGAAGTCAAGAGACCCAGTACTTC. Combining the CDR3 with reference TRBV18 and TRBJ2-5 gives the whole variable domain NAGVMQNPRHLVRRRGQEARLRCSPMKGHSHVYWYRQLPEEGLKFMVYLQKENIIDESGMPKERFSAEFPKEGPSILRIQQVVRGDSAAYFCASSPLQRGSQETQYFGPGTRLLVL.

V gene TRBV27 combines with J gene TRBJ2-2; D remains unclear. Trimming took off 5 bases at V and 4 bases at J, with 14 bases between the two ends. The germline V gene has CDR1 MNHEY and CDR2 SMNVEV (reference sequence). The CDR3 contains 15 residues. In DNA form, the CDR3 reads TGTGCCAGCAGTAGTAAGGGCCTGAGCACCGGGGAGCTGTTTTTT. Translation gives CASSSKGLSTGELFF.